The 24 T cell receptor beta chains presented below share a single source sample, sequenced in a study of cytomegalovirus exposure and HLA in healthy donors. The PCR had 60 Vbeta and 13 Jbeta primers. Assay used: immunoSEQ multiplex PCR; TCRdb lists only in-frame clones, some missing. The sample has hundreds of thousands of clones, more than 85% seen once. Sequences were obtained from PBMCs. The receptors shown here come from a woman younger than 35 in good health and CMV-seronegative.

The V call is TRBV6-5, the J call TRBJ1-5; 7 nucleotides match TRBD1. This CDR3 has 15 residues. CDR1 and CDR2 (germline): MNHEY, SVGAGI. V was clipped by 5 bases and J by 0 bases; unmatched bases: 4. The CDR3 DNA follows: TGTGCCAGCAGTCGGGACAGATATAGCAATCAGCCCCAGCATTTT. As protein: CASSRDRYSNQPQHF.

The chain combines TRBV5-4 with TRBJ1-2; a possible D gene is TRBD1 (5 bases). This CDR3 has 14 residues. Trimming took off 0 bases at V and 8 bases at J, with 14 bases between the two ends. CDR1 is SGHNT, CDR2 YYREEE, per germline (reference sequence). The CDR3 DNA follows: TGTGCCAGCAGCTTGGGGGGCGGCGGTGGGGGCTACACCTTC. It yields the protein CASSLGGGGGGYTF.

The V gene is TRBV11-3, the J gene TRBJ2-3; 7 bases are shared with TRBD1. The CDR3 covers 16 residues. Trimming took 1 base from V and 8 from J; bases not matched to a gene: 12. The germline V gene has CDR1 SGHNT and CDR2 YENEEA. CDR3 amino acids: CASSLGELRDSSTQYF. Here the CDR3 DNA reads TGTGCCAGCAGCTTAGGGGAACTCCGGGACAGCTCTACGCAGTATTTT.

The chain employs TRBV7-2 and TRBJ2-5, with TRBD1 matching over 9 bases. The V and J ends lost 7 bases and 5 bases, in that order; junction bases with no gene match: 8. The V gene's germline CDR1 is SGHTA and CDR2 FQGNSA. This CDR3 spans 14 amino acids. The CDR3 here is CASTYRGRVETQYF. The CDR3 DNA reads as TGTGCCAGCACCTACAGGGGGCGCGTGGAGACCCAGTACTTC.

The chain combines TRBV11-2 with TRBJ1-1; 10 bases align to TRBD1. This CDR3 comprises 17 residues. The junction had 9 bases not matched to a gene; V was cut back by 5 bases and J by 0 bases. The germline V gene encodes CDR1 SGHAT and CDR2 FQNNGV. The CDR3 is CASSPRQGAGVNTEAFF. CDR3 nucleotide sequence: TGTGCCAGCAGCCCACGACAGGGGGCCGGGGTGAACACTGAAGCTTTCTTT.

The chain has TRBV5-1 and TRBJ2-5; 11 bases agree with TRBD1. From germline, CDR1 is SGHRS and CDR2 YFSETQ. CDR3 length equals 18 residues. Unmatched junction bases numbered 13, after V lost 1 base and J lost 5 bases. The CDR3 DNA reads as TGCGCCAGCAGCTTGCAGATAATATCGGACAGGGGGCACGAGACCCAGTACTTC. Encoded protein: CASSLQIISDRGHETQYF.

This chain uses TRBV6-5 with TRBJ1-5; D is possibly TRBD1 (6 bases). This CDR3 is 14 amino acids long. V was clipped by 6 bases and J by 4 bases, with 13 bases between them. The germline gives CDR1 MNHEY, CDR2 SVGAGI. The chain's CDR3 is CASRTRGGNQPQHF. The CDR3 DNA reads as TGTGCCAGCAGGACAAGGGGGGGGAATCAGCCCCAGCATTTT.

The V and J genes are TRBV11-2 and TRBJ2-7; TRBD1 is a possible D gene (5 bases). Germline V gives CDR1 SGHAT, CDR2 FQNNGV. The CDR3 is 15 amino acids. The ends were cut back, 1 base at V and 3 bases at J, with 13 bases in the middle. The CDR3 DNA sequence: TGTGCCAGCAGCTTAGTTTCAGGGTTGGTCTACGAGCAGTACTTC. The encoded protein is CASSLVSGLVYEQYF.

V usage is TRBV7-9 and J usage is TRBJ1-2, with D tentatively TRBD1 (5 bases). CDR3 length: 15 amino acids. Looked up from germline, CDR1 is SEHNR and CDR2 is FQNEAQ (reference sequence). The germline V and J ends were trimmed by 3 bases and 4 bases, with 15 bases remaining between them. This CDR3 is CASSLSRDSLYGYTF. Here the CDR3 DNA reads TGTGCCAGCAGCTTGAGCCGGGACTCCCTCTATGGCTACACCTTC.

This chain joins TRBV2 and TRBJ2-2, with D uncertain. Germline values: CDR1 SNHLY, CDR2 FYNNEI. The CDR3 extends over 12 amino acids. V was cut by 8 bases and J by 9 bases, with 13 bases left in between. CDR3 amino acids: CASLEDHRELFF. The CDR3 DNA reads as TGTGCCAGCCTAGAAGATCACCGGGAGCTGTTTTTT.

The J gene is TRBJ1-3, the V gene TRBV11-2; 7 bases are shared with TRBD1. V was clipped by 5 bases and J by 4 bases; unmatched bases: 8. CDR1 SGHAT and CDR2 FQNNGV come from the germline V gene. The CDR3 spans 15 residues. CDR3 sequence (DNA): TGTGCCAGCAGCCCCCCGACAGGGTTAGGAAACACCATATATTTT. Translated, it gives CASSPPTGLGNTIYF.

The V gene is TRBV19, the J gene TRBJ2-7; 11 bases agree with TRBD1. Per germline, CDR1 LNHDA and CDR2 SQIVND (reference sequence). After removal of 6 bases from V and 0 bases from J, the junction contained 1 base not matched to a gene. The CDR3 is 14 residues long. The CDR3: CASRDRGHSYEQYF. CDR3 coding DNA: TGTGCCAGTAGGGACAGGGGGCACTCCTACGAGCAGTACTTC. The full variable domain, with the rest looked up from reference TRBV19 and TRBJ2-7, is DGGITQSPKYLFRKEGQNVTLSCEQNLNHDAMYWYRQDPGQGLRLIYYSQIVNDFQKGDIAEGYSVSREKKESFPLTVTSAQKNPTAFYLCASRDRGHSYEQYFGPGTRLTVT.

The chain combines TRBV7-9 with TRBJ1-2, with 8 positions matching TRBD1. The CDR3 runs 15 residues. J was trimmed by 4 bases and V by 5 bases; bases with no gene match: 9. In germline, CDR1 is SEHNR, CDR2 FQNEAQ (reference sequence). The CDR3 DNA follows: TGTGCCAGCAGCACCAATACAGGGGGAGCCTATGGCTACACCTTC. This translates into CASSTNTGGAYGYTF.

In DNA form, the CDR3 reads TGTGCCAGCAGTGCAGGACAATTCTCTGGAAACACCATATATTTT. Translation gives CASSAGQFSGNTIYF. The chain combines TRBV2 with TRBJ1-3, with a possible D match to TRBD1 (5 bases). The CDR3 length is 15 residues. The V gene's germline CDR1 is SNHLY and CDR2 FYNNEI. The V end was cut by 4 bases, the J end by 0 bases, with 10 bases between.

The DNA for the CDR3 is TGTGCCAGCAGCTTGGTCCCGACGGGGGCTGAAGCTTTCTTT. Its protein product is CASSLVPTGAEAFF. The chain is built from TRBV5-6 and TRBJ1-1; D possibly corresponds to TRBD1 (5 bases). CDR1 and CDR2 from the germline V gene are SGHDT and YYEEEE. Trimming pared 0 bases from V and 6 bases from J, leaving 12 bases between. The CDR3 is 14 amino acids. The full variable domain, rest sourced from reference TRBV5-6 and TRBJ1-1, is DAGVTQSPTHLIKTRGQQVTLRCSPKSGHDTVSWYQQALGQGPQFIFQYYEEEERQRGNFPDRFSGHQFPNYSSELNVNALLLGDSALYLCASSLVPTGAEAFFGQGTRLTVV.

The J gene is TRBJ2-7, the V gene TRBV7-6; the match to TRBD2 covers 12 bases. The CDR3 totals 16 residues. Trimming cost V 3 bases and J 0 bases; bases outside gene matches: 3. Germline CDR1 is SGHVS and CDR2 is FNYEAQ. The CDR3 bases are TGTGCCAGCAGCTTGGGACTAGCGGGTAACTCCTACGAGCAGTACTTC. This encodes CASSLGLAGNSYEQYF. The full variable domain, with the rest looked up from reference TRBV7-6 and TRBJ2-7, is GAGVSQSPRYKVTKRGQDVALRCDPISGHVSLYWYRQALGQGPEFLTYFNYEAQQDKSGLPNDRFSAERPEGSISTLTIQRTEQRDSAMYRCASSLGLAGNSYEQYFGPGTRLTVT.

The gene calls are TRBV25-1 and TRBJ2-7; 7 nucleotides agree with TRBD2. Germline V gene sequence: CDR1 MGHDK, CDR2 SYGVNS. The CDR3 covers 16 residues. Unmatched junction bases numbered 8, after V lost 3 bases and J lost 0 bases. CDR3 protein: CASSDCPGGISYEQYF. CDR3 DNA sequence: TGTGCCAGCAGTGATTGTCCGGGAGGAATCTCCTACGAGCAGTACTTC.

This clone was seen only a few times. The rearrangement uses TRBV7-9 and TRBJ2-7; D possibly corresponds to TRBD2 (6 bases). Trimming took off 5 bases at V and 0 bases at J, with 14 bases between the two ends. In germline, CDR1 is SEHNR, CDR2 FQNEAQ (reference sequence). There are 15 residues in the CDR3. CDR3 sequence: CASSPWGDFSYEQYF. The CDR3, as DNA: TGTGCCAGCAGCCCCTGGGGGGATTTCTCCTACGAGCAGTACTTC.

The chain is built from TRBV30 and TRBJ2-7, with 8 bases that match TRBD1. Germline loops: CDR1 GTSNPN, CDR2 SVGIG (reference sequence). This CDR3 is built from 15 residues. The J segment lost 1 base and the V segment lost 2 bases, leaving 7 bases of the junction unmatched. The CDR3 is CAWSRQGKSSYEQYF. The CDR3 DNA reads as TGTGCCTGGAGTCGACAGGGGAAATCGTCCTACGAGCAGTACTTC.

The chain has TRBV4-1 and TRBJ1-5; D unresolved. CDR1 MGHRA and CDR2 YSYEKL come from the germline V gene. The V and J ends lost 1 base and 6 bases respectively, with 13 bases between them. This CDR3 region has 15 residues. The CDR3 sequence: CASSQVIQTRQPQHF. The CDR3 bases are TGCGCCAGCAGCCAAGTGATCCAGACTCGTCAGCCCCAGCATTTT.

V is TRBV15 and J is TRBJ2-5, with D perhaps TRBD2 (5 bases). V gave up 1 base and J gave up 5 bases, with 11 bases separating them. The CDR3 contains 14 residues. The germline V gene encodes CDR1 LNHNV and CDR2 YYDKDF (reference sequence). The CDR3 nucleotides are TGTGCCACCAGCAGAGCGGTTAGCGCGGAGACCCAGTACTTC. Translated: CATSRAVSAETQYF.

The V and J genes are TRBV9 and TRBJ1-5; no definite D call. Between the trimmed V and J ends, which lost 0 bases and 6 bases, there was a span of 7 bases. CDR1 and CDR2 (germline): SGDLS, YYNGEE. This CDR3 contains 13 residues. The CDR3 reads CASSVAESQPQHF. CDR3 nucleotides: TGTGCCAGCAGCGTAGCGGAGAGTCAGCCCCAGCATTTT. Full variable domain (rest looked up from reference TRBV9 and TRBJ1-5): DSGVTQTPKHLITATGQRVTLRCSPRSGDLSVYWYQQSLDQGLQFLIQYYNGEERAKGNILERFSAQQFPDLHSELNLSSLELGDSALYFCASSVAESQPQHFGDGTRLSIL.

This clone was recorded once. The chain has TRBV4-3 and TRBJ2-3; maybe TRBD2 (7 bases). Germline V gene lookup returns CDR1 LGHNA and CDR2 YSLEER. This CDR3 spans 16 amino acids. V was clipped by 4 bases and J by 5 bases, with 19 bases between them. Here the CDR3 reads CASSPLLGGLGDTQYF. Written as DNA, the CDR3 is TGCGCCAGCAGCCCCCTCCTCGGGGGGCTCGGAGATACGCAGTATTTT.

The genes are TRBV5-1 and TRBJ2-7, with D possibly TRBD1 on 5 matching bases. V lost 7 bases, J lost 1 base, and 15 bases lay in between. This CDR3 comprises 14 residues. The germline V gene encodes CDR1 SGHRS and CDR2 YFSETQ. CDR3 protein: CASLVTAGSYEQYF. CDR3 bases: TGCGCCAGCCTTGTGACAGCCGGTTCCTACGAGCAGTACTTC.